Listed below are T cell receptor beta chains from one sample, sequenced in a study of T cell responses to AZD1222 COVID-19 vaccine. Sequenced by immunoSEQ multiplex PCR; TCRdb stores in-frame clones only, minus some. The sample consists of some 150,000 clones, 70% to 90% of them appearing once. The sequencing used peripheral blood, collected on day 0 of MenACWY control vaccination. The receptor set was obtained from an adult in good health. Both conserved end residues are part of each CDR3. A D gene is named only where the DNA matches it firmly. Only part of the rows carry a size: once, few, many, or a class if the clone is expanded.

TRBD1 | TRBJ1-4 | - | TRBV5-8 | CASSPQGAREKLFF | TGTGCCAGCAGCCCACAGGGGGCGCGTGAAAAACTGTTTTTT
- | TRBJ1-6 | few | TRBV5-1 | CASRRGGSNSPLHF | TGCGCCAGCAGAAGAGGGGGGAGTAATTCACCCCTCCACTTT
- | TRBJ2-5 | once | TRBV28 | CASSQMTGTRRTQYF | TGTGCCAGCAGCCAGATGACCGGGACACGACGGACCCAGTACTTC
TRBD1 | TRBJ1-1 | - | TRBV29-1 | CSVGCKVQGAIDVRTEAFF | TGCAGCGTTGGTTGCAAAGTTCAGGGGGCGATAGACGTGCGCACTGAAGCTTTCTTT
TRBD1 | TRBJ2-2 | - | TRBV7-9 | CASSPHSGGNTGELFF | TGTGCCAGCAGCCCCCATTCAGGGGGGAACACCGGGGAGCTGTTTTTT
- | TRBJ1-2 | - | TRBV20-1 | CSASTASNYGYTF | TGCAGTGCTAGTACCGCTTCTAACTATGGCTACACCTTC
- | TRBJ2-2 | - | TRBV7-9 | CASSLRERTGELFF | TGTGCCAGCAGCTTGAGGGAGAGAACCGGGGAGCTGTTTTTT
- | TRBJ2-5 | - | TRBV4-3 | CASSQDSGYRETQYF | TGCGCCAGCAGCCAAGATTCAGGGTATAGAGAGACCCAGTACTTC
- | TRBJ1-5 | - | TRBV19 | CASSWGDNQPQHF | TGTGCCAGTAGCTGGGGGGACAATCAGCCCCAGCATTTT
- | TRBJ1-2 | - | TRBV19 | CASTQGRGYTF | TGTGCCAGTACCCAGGGACGTGGCTACACCTTC
- | TRBJ2-1 | - | TRBV24-1 | CATSDLEQAKAEGQFF | TGTGCCACCAGTGATTTAGAACAGGCCAAGGCCGAGGGGCAGTTCTTC
- | TRBJ2-5 | - | TRBV4-1 | CASSQVFRETQYF | TGCGCCAGCAGCCAAGTATTCCGGGAGACCCAGTACTTC
TRBD1 | TRBJ1-5 | - | TRBV3-1/TRBV3-2 | CASSTKGTGFQPQHF | TGTGCCAGCAGCACAAAAGGGACAGGCTTTCAGCCCCAGCATTTT
TRBD1 | TRBJ1-2 | - | TRBV5-6 | CASSGQGFYGYTF | TGTGCCTCGTCTGGACAGGGTTTTTATGGCTACACCTTC
TRBD1 | TRBJ2-5 | - | TRBV7-9 | CASSLSRSAGGKETQYF | TGTGCCAGCAGCTTATCCCGGTCGGCAGGGGGCAAAGAGACCCAGTACTTC
- | TRBJ2-7 | - | TRBV6-6 | CASGEIGGVSEQYF | TGTGCCAGCGGAGAAATCGGGGGAGTAAGCGAGCAGTACTTC
- | TRBJ2-2 | - | TRBV7-8 | CASSLGGSRDTGELFF | TGTGCCAGCAGCTTAGGGGGTAGCCGCGACACCGGGGAGCTGTTTTTT
- | TRBJ1-2 | - | TRBV3-1/TRBV3-2 | CASSQGGLGGGGYGYTF | TGTGCCAGCAGCCAAGGGGGCTTGGGCGGGGGCGGCTATGGCTACACCTTC
- | TRBJ2-6 | - | TRBV21-1 | CASPRWTGGSGANVLTF | TGTGCCAGCCCTCGCTGGACAGGGGGCTCTGGGGCCAACGTCCTGACTTTC
- | TRBJ1-1 | - | TRBV28 | CASREQTNTEAFF | TGTGCCAGCAGGGAACAAACGAACACTGAAGCTTTCTTT
TRBD1 | TRBJ2-3 | once | TRBV2 | CASSPTGASTDTQYF | TGTGCCAGCAGTCCGACAGGGGCCAGCACAGATACGCAGTATTTT
TRBD2 | TRBJ2-5 | - | TRBV29-1 | CSVGGLRETQYF | TGCAGCGTCGGGGGACTACGGGAGACCCAGTACTTC
- | TRBJ1-2 | - | TRBV5-6 | CASSSRNYGYTF | TGTGCCAGCAGCTCTCGTAACTATGGCTACACCTTC
- | TRBJ2-7 | - | TRBV5-1 | CASSSGRFSYEQYF | TGCGCCAGCAGCTCGGGACGGTTCTCCTACGAGCAGTACTTC
- | TRBJ1-1 | - | TRBV7-9 | CASSFTTEAFF | TGTGCCAGCAGCTTTACCACAGAAGCTTTCTTT
TRBD1 | TRBJ2-4 | - | TRBV5-1 | CASSLPRQGADIQYF | TGCGCCAGCAGCTTGCCGCGGCAGGGGGCGGACATTCAGTACTTC
TRBD1 | TRBJ2-2 | - | TRBV2 | CASTGQGASGELFF | TGTGCCAGCACCGGACAGGGGGCCTCCGGGGAGCTGTTTTTT
- | TRBJ2-7 | - | TRBV7-9 | CASSPTGVREQYF | TGTGCCAGCAGCCCAACTGGGGTCCGGGAGCAGTACTTC
- | TRBJ2-5 | - | TRBV5-1 | CASSLGGLGETQYF | TGCGCCAGCAGCTTGGGCGGGTTGGGCGAGACCCAGTACTTC
- | TRBJ1-1 | - | TRBV6-5 | CASSYLTQGRAEAFF | TGTGCCAGCAGTTACCTGACGCAGGGGAGGGCTGAAGCTTTCTTT
TRBD2 | TRBJ2-1 | once | TRBV5-1 | CASSLPGGRAGNEQFF | TGCGCCAGCAGCTTACCTGGCGGGAGAGCTGGCAATGAGCAGTTCTTC
- | TRBJ2-7 | - | TRBV5-1 | CASSLYPGNYEQYF | TGCGCCAGCAGCTTGTATCCTGGGAACTACGAGCAGTACTTC
- | TRBJ2-7 | - | TRBV5-5 | CASSMQGEGEQYF | TGTGCCAGCAGCATGCAGGGGGAGGGCGAGCAGTACTTC
- | TRBJ2-3 | - | TRBV30 | CAWSGGDGNTQYF | TGTGCCTGGAGTGGAGGAGACGGAAATACGCAGTATTTT
- | TRBJ1-5 | - | TRBV19 | CASSMRQANVPQHF | TGTGCCAGTAGTATGCGGCAGGCCAACGTGCCCCAGCATTTT
- | TRBJ2-7 | - | TRBV4-2 | CASSQDLQGDPGSYEQYF | TGTGCCAGCAGCCAAGATCTTCAAGGGGACCCTGGCTCCTACGAGCAGTACTTC
- | TRBJ2-3 | - | TRBV6-5 | CASSRDEMGDTQYF | TGTGCCAGCAGCCGGGACGAAATGGGGGATACGCAGTATTTT
- | TRBJ2-3 | - | TRBV14 | CASSQETSSFTDTQYF | TGTGCCAGCAGCCAAGAAACTAGCAGTTTCACAGATACGCAGTATTTT
TRBD1 | TRBJ1-6 | - | TRBV4-2 | CASSQEITGGNSPLHF | TGTGCCAGCAGCCAAGAAATTACAGGGGGAAATTCACCCCTCCACTTT
- | TRBJ1-1 | - | TRBV20-1 | CSATWDTEAFF | TGCAGTGCTACCTGGGACACTGAAGCTTTCTTT
- | TRBJ1-6 | - | TRBV19 | CASSIVPAGDNSPLHF | TGTGCCAGTAGTATAGTCCCGGCAGGGGATAATTCACCCCTCCACTTT
- | TRBJ1-2 | once | TRBV15 | CATSREGSRYGYTF | TGTGCCACCAGCAGAGAGGGCAGCAGATATGGCTACACCTTC
- | TRBJ1-5 | once | TRBV15 | CATSLDSSNQPQHF | TGTGCCACCAGCCTGGACTCTAGCAATCAGCCCCAGCATTTT
- | TRBJ1-2 | once | TRBV11-3 | CASSLLLGYGYTF | TGTGCCAGCAGCTTGTTACTCGGCTATGGCTACACCTTC
- | TRBJ2-7 | - | TRBV7-2 | CASSLEFRGGEQYF | TGTGCCAGCAGCTTAGAATTCAGGGGAGGCGAGCAGTACTTC
- | TRBJ1-3 | few | TRBV9 | CASSVDGGNTIYF | TGTGCCAGCAGCGTAGACGGGGGAAACACCATATATTTT
TRBD1 | TRBJ1-2 | - | TRBV28 | CASSLAGGASTF | TGTGCCAGCAGTTTAGCAGGGGGCGCGAGCACCTTC
- | TRBJ1-1 | - | TRBV19 | CASSIEVGTEAFF | TGTGCCAGTAGTATAGAGGTGGGCACTGAAGCTTTCTTT
TRBD1 | TRBJ1-1 | few | TRBV29-1 | CSVGQGNTEAFF | TGCAGCGTTGGACAGGGAAACACTGAAGCTTTCTTT